The rows below give T cell receptor beta chains drawn from one sample of a study of T cells in Graves' hyperthyroidism and ophthalmopathy. TCRdb independently ran MiXCR on the multiplex PCR reads; one entry per CDR3 protein. The table lists a few hundred thousand distinct CDR3 sequences, roughly 14% of them singletons, with roughly 25% in the top ten. The sequenced sample consisted of blood. The source is a woman between 18 and 30 years old with Graves' hyperthyroidism that later progressed to Graves' ophthalmopathy. Each CDR3 is given with its conserved first and last residue. A D gene is named only where the DNA matches it firmly. Size values are once, few and many counts, or a class for expanded clones, and some rows have none.

D: TRBD1
V: TRBV6-4
size: NA
J: TRBJ2-3
DNA: TGTGCCAGCAGTGAGGGGACAGGGAGCACAGATACGCAGTATTTT
CDR3: CASSEGTGSTDTQYF

D: NA
V: TRBV28
size: many
J: TRBJ1-2
DNA: TGTGCCAGCTTTCGGACCGCCGAAGGCTATGGCTACACCTTC
CDR3: CASFRTAEGYGYTF

D: NA
V: TRBV6-5
size: NA
J: TRBJ1-4
DNA: TGTGCCAGCAGTTGCGGGTTGGGAGTTAATGAAAAACTGTTTTTT
CDR3: CASSCGLGVNEKLFF

D: NA
V: TRBV30
size: many
J: TRBJ1-5
DNA: TGTGCCTGGAACGCGGGATCGTTGATTTCGCCCCAGCATTTT
CDR3: CAWNAGSLISPQHF

D: NA
V: TRBV27
size: many
J: TRBJ1-4
DNA: TGTGCCAGCAGTTTATATAGGGATGAAAAACTGTTTTTT
CDR3: CASSLYRDEKLFF

D: NA
V: TRBV12-5
size: few
J: TRBJ2-2
DNA: TGTGCTAGTGGTTTGTATCCCGGGGAGCTGTTTTTT
CDR3: CASGLYPGELFF

D: NA
V: TRBV5-1
size: NA
J: TRBJ2-7
DNA: TGCGCCAGCAGCCCCGAGGGAGGGGGCATCGACGAGCAGTACTTC
CDR3: CASSPEGGGIDEQYF

D: NA
V: TRBV25-1
size: NA
J: TRBJ1-1
DNA: TGTGCCAGCAGTGAAAACAGGGTGGGTATGAACACTGAAGCTTTCTTT
CDR3: CASSENRVGMNTEAFF

D: NA
V: TRBV29-1
size: few
J: TRBJ2-1
DNA: TGCAGCGTTGAGGGGCGGTTTTACAATGAGCAGTTCTTC
CDR3: CSVEGRFYNEQFF

D: NA
V: TRBV28
size: many
J: TRBJ1-2
DNA: TGTGCCAGCAGTTCCCCGGGGGGCGCGAACTATGGCTACACCTTC
CDR3: CASSSPGGANYGYTF

D: NA
V: TRBV6-1
size: many
J: TRBJ1-4
DNA: TGTGCCAGCAGTCCCCGAAAGTACAGGGCTCTATCCTGGGAGGAAAAACTGTTTTTT
CDR3: CASSPRKYRALSWEEKLFF

D: NA
V: TRBV13
size: many
J: TRBJ2-3
DNA: TGTGCCAGCAGCTCCCTGGGATCATTAGCGGACACAGATACGCAGTATTTT
CDR3: CASSSLGSLADTDTQYF

D: NA
V: TRBV14
size: many
J: TRBJ2-2
DNA: TGTGCCAGCAGCCAAGACGGACCCTGGGGGCATAGTGAGTGGCCCGAGGACACCGGGGAGCTGTTTTTT
CDR3: CASSQDGPWGHSEWPEDTGELFF

D: TRBD2
V: TRBV7-9
size: few
J: TRBJ2-3
DNA: TGTGCCAGCAGCGGGGGACTAGCGGTCCCTCCCAGCACAGATACGCAGTATTTT
CDR3: CASSGGLAVPPSTDTQYF

D: NA
V: TRBV7-8
size: many
J: TRBJ1-2
DNA: TGTGCCAGCACCCCTTCACCGGCATTCCCCCATGGCTACACCTTC
CDR3: CASTPSPAFPHGYTF

D: TRBD1
V: TRBV19
size: few
J: TRBJ2-7
DNA: TGTGCCAGTAGAAGGACCGGGACAGGGGACGCCGAGCAGTACTTC
CDR3: CASRRTGTGDAEQYF

D: TRBD1
V: TRBV11-2
size: few
J: TRBJ1-6
DNA: TGTGCCAGCAGCTTAGCATGGCAGGGGGGCGAATATAATTCACCCCTCCACTTT
CDR3: CASSLAWQGGEYNSPLHF

D: TRBD1
V: TRBV6-5
size: NA
J: TRBJ2-5
DNA: TGTGCCAGCAGTTACTCTCCTCGACAGGGGCCCGAAGAGACCCAGTACTTC
CDR3: CASSYSPRQGPEETQYF

D: NA
V: TRBV19
size: few
J: TRBJ2-2
DNA: TGTGCCAGTAACACCACCCCCGGGGCCGGCCCCTCCGGGGAGCTGTTTTTT
CDR3: CASNTTPGAGPSGELFF

D: TRBD1
V: TRBV6-1
size: many
J: TRBJ2-1
DNA: TGTGCCAGCAGAGCCGGGACAGGGGGCTACAATGAGCAGTTCTTC
CDR3: CASRAGTGGYNEQFF

D: NA
V: TRBV4-1
size: NA
J: TRBJ1-2
DNA: TGCGCCAGCAGCCAAGAGGAAATCGCCACGGGGAAGCTCCTCTATGGCTACACCTTC
CDR3: CASSQEEIATGKLLYGYTF

D: NA
V: TRBV15
size: NA
J: TRBJ2-7
DNA: TGTGCCACCAGCAGAGACACCTCCTACGAGCAGTACTTC
CDR3: CATSRDTSYEQYF

D: TRBD1
V: TRBV12-3/TRBV12-4
size: many
J: TRBJ1-1
DNA: TGTGCCAGCAGCATAGGGGGCCGCGGTGAAGCTTTCTTT
CDR3: CASSIGGRGEAFF

D: TRBD2
V: TRBV30
size: few
J: TRBJ2-1
DNA: TGTGCCTGGAGTGTATTCTCGGGACTAGCGGGACTCAATGAGCAGTTCTTC
CDR3: CAWSVFSGLAGLNEQFF

D: NA
V: TRBV4-1
size: NA
J: TRBJ1-1
DNA: TGCGCCAGCAGCCAAGTTTCCCGGAACACTGAAGCTTTCTTT
CDR3: CASSQVSRNTEAFF

D: NA
V: TRBV6-1
size: many
J: TRBJ1-5
DNA: TGTGCCAGTACTTATACAGGGACTAATCAGCCCCAGCATTTT
CDR3: CASTYTGTNQPQHF

D: NA
V: TRBV18
size: NA
J: TRBJ1-4
DNA: TGTGCCAGCTCACAAACCGATTTGGAACTGTTTTTT
CDR3: CASSQTDLELFF

D: TRBD1
V: TRBV19
size: few
J: TRBJ2-1
DNA: TGTGCCAGTAGTATAGTCGAACAGGGGTCGGGTGAGCAGTTCTTC
CDR3: CASSIVEQGSGEQFF

D: NA
V: TRBV20-1
size: NA
J: TRBJ2-5
DNA: TGCAGTGCTAGAAACATGGGCCAAGAGACCCAGTACTTC
CDR3: CSARNMGQETQYF

D: NA
V: TRBV18
size: many
J: TRBJ2-7
DNA: TGTGCCAGCTCACCACGACTAGAGTCGAATGAGCAGTACTTC
CDR3: CASSPRLESNEQYF

D: NA
V: TRBV3-1
size: NA
J: TRBJ1-2
DNA: TGTGCCAGCAGCCAATTCGACAGGTCCTACTATGGCTACACCTTC
CDR3: CASSQFDRSYYGYTF

D: NA
V: TRBV7-2
size: once
J: TRBJ2-7
DNA: TGTGCCAGCAGCCAAAGGGGTTCCTACGAGCAGTACTTC
CDR3: CASSQRGSYEQYF

D: NA
V: TRBV20-1
size: many
J: TRBJ1-2
DNA: TGCAGTGCTAGAGATGCAGGGACCACTGGAGGCTACACCTTC
CDR3: CSARDAGTTGGYTF

D: TRBD2
V: TRBV2
size: NA
J: TRBJ2-2
DNA: TGTGCCGGCAGTGATATTTCCGGACTAGTCCCCACCGGGGAGCTGTTTTTT
CDR3: CAGSDISGLVPTGELFF

D: NA
V: TRBV27
size: many
J: TRBJ1-1
DNA: TGTGCCAGCAGTCCGTACGGTAACACTGAAGCTTTCTTT
CDR3: CASSPYGNTEAFF

D: TRBD1
V: TRBV11-3
size: many
J: TRBJ2-7
DNA: TGTGCCAGCAGCTTAGGGGGGACAGGAGGAGAGCAGTACTTC
CDR3: CASSLGGTGGEQYF

D: NA
V: TRBV30
size: many
J: TRBJ2-1
DNA: TGTGCCTGGAGTGTATCCAGCTCCTACAATGAGCAGTTCTTC
CDR3: CAWSVSSSYNEQFF

D: NA
V: TRBV5-1
size: many
J: TRBJ2-1
DNA: TGCGCCAGCAGCTTGGGTAGGAGGAGTGGAAGAAATGAGCAGTTCTTC
CDR3: CASSLGRRSGRNEQFF

D: NA
V: TRBV13
size: NA
J: TRBJ2-1
DNA: TGTGCCAGCAGCTTATCGGCAGGGGACTACAATGAGCAGTTCTTC
CDR3: CASSLSAGDYNEQFF

D: TRBD2
V: TRBV20-1
size: many
J: TRBJ2-7
DNA: TGCAGCACTAGCCCAGGACTAGCGGGAGCTATTTCCTACGAGCAGTACTTC
CDR3: CSTSPGLAGAISYEQYF

D: NA
V: TRBV6-5
size: many
J: TRBJ2-7
DNA: TGTGCCAGCAGTTACTCTGCTCGGGGGACAGCCGAGCAGTACTTC
CDR3: CASSYSARGTAEQYF

D: TRBD1
V: TRBV18
size: many
J: TRBJ2-1
DNA: TGTGCCAGCTCCATTCGGACAGGGGGCATAGATGAGCAGTTCTTC
CDR3: CASSIRTGGIDEQFF

D: TRBD2
V: TRBV5-5
size: many
J: TRBJ2-7
DNA: TGTGCCAGCAGCCTGGAGACTAGCGGGAACTACGAGCAGTACTTC
CDR3: CASSLETSGNYEQYF

D: NA
V: TRBV5-5
size: many
J: TRBJ2-7
DNA: TGTGCCAGCAGCTTAGGAAAGGGGAACTACGAGCAGTACTTC
CDR3: CASSLGKGNYEQYF

D: TRBD1
V: TRBV20-1
size: many
J: TRBJ2-5
DNA: TGCAGTGCTAGATCCGGGACAGATGAGACCCAGTACTTC
CDR3: CSARSGTDETQYF

D: TRBD1
V: TRBV20-1
size: many
J: TRBJ2-5
DNA: TGCAGTGCTAGGGCAGGGGGCAACCAAGAGACCCAGTACTTC
CDR3: CSARAGGNQETQYF

D: TRBD1
V: TRBV30
size: many
J: TRBJ1-2
DNA: TGTGCCTGGAGAATACAGGGGGCGGGCGGCTACACCTTC
CDR3: CAWRIQGAGGYTF

D: NA
V: TRBV10-3
size: many
J: TRBJ2-5
DNA: TGTGCCATCAGTGAGTCCCGGGGGCTCAGCGGGAAGGCAGAGACCCAGTACTTC
CDR3: CAISESRGLSGKAETQYF

D: NA
V: TRBV6-9
size: NA
J: TRBJ1-1
DNA: TGTGCCAGCAGTTACGTTCGGCCAGGGGAAATGAACACTGAAGCTTTCTTT
CDR3: CASSYVRPGEMNTEAFF

D: TRBD1
V: TRBV18
size: many
J: TRBJ1-1
DNA: TGTGCCAGCTCACCGAGACAGGGGGGCACGCCGGTGGACACTGAAGCTTTCTTT
CDR3: CASSPRQGGTPVDTEAFF

D: NA
V: TRBV18
size: many
J: TRBJ2-5
DNA: TGTGCCAGCTCACCCTCGGGGCCCCAAGAGACCCAGTACTTC
CDR3: CASSPSGPQETQYF